This TCR beta chain was sequenced in a study of blood T cell repertoires in COVID-19 (dated by TCRdb to the early 2020s). Context from the whole study: Samples covering the acute and convalescent phases of COVID-19 were provided by collaborators in the United States, Italy and Spain. Sample metadata almost always included a de-identified subject ID, COVID-19 status, age in years and sex. The prospective study material was composed of cDNA or gDNA derived from T cells, B-cell-depleted T cells, or PBMCs. The dataset comprised deeply sampled blood TCRbeta repertoires from subjects exposed to, actively infected with, or recovered from COVID-19. The samples were drawn from two sources: the first 160 participants of the ongoing ImmuneRACE study, and about 1,300 subjects contributed by 6 global collaborators. Where available, HLA class I and class II types were obtained from metadata supplied by the sample provider rather than from assay-based typing. The repertoires were released in a freely available public database meant as a resource for research on the immune response to SARS-CoV-2.

With regard to this clone: This receptor's antigen is unknown. No base qualities exist here, and no much larger clone lies one base off it.

Paper-wide results and their limitations: The quantity of clinical and demographic metadata differed by source and by participant and was supplied without curation.

TCRbeta CDR3 regions were amplified from genomic DNA using the immunoSEQ Assay, a bias-controlled multiplex PCR. The study's own analysis went as follows. Within the assay, amplification of reference gene primers was used to estimate how many nucleated cells each sample contained. To quantify the absolute abundance of each unique TCRbeta CDR3 rearrangement, sequence reads were collapsed and filtered. For each sample, productive Simpson clonality was calculated as the square root of Simpson's diversity index across productive rearrangements. What TCRdb holds here is the immuneACCESS table cut down to in-frame rearrangements. Part of the clones is not present; checked against another copy, under half of the missing clones reflect an unresolved V gene, and the others are unexplained. That table gives V, J and clone size, and the DNA gave D and trimming. The sample table lists 140,000 to 150,000 clones, approximately 79% of them with a count of one. Of the sample, about 9% falls within the top ten clones.

Whole blood was collected in K2EDTA tubes by collaborating institutions according to the institutions' own protocols. Collaborator samples were shipped for TCRbeta analysis as frozen whole blood, isolated PBMCs, or DNA extracted from either sample type. The source is a man over 45 with active or convalescent COVID-19. Sequencing was performed on peripheral blood.

The CDR3 sequence is CAWIRWREGRETQYF. The sequence in DNA is TGTGCCTGGATCCGATGGCGGGAGGGCCGGGAGACCCAGTACTTC. The sequence joins TRBV30 to TRBJ2-5; 9 bases in between match TRBD2. CDR1 GTSNPN and CDR2 SVGIG are derived from the germline V gene (reference sequence). Including the terminal cysteine and phenylalanine, the CDR3 comprises 15 residues. Of the read, only the CDR3 DNA is kept; its 45 bases are in frame from base 1. From V the trimming removes 4 bases and from J it removes 5 bases, while the gene matches leave 11 bases of the junction unaccounted for.